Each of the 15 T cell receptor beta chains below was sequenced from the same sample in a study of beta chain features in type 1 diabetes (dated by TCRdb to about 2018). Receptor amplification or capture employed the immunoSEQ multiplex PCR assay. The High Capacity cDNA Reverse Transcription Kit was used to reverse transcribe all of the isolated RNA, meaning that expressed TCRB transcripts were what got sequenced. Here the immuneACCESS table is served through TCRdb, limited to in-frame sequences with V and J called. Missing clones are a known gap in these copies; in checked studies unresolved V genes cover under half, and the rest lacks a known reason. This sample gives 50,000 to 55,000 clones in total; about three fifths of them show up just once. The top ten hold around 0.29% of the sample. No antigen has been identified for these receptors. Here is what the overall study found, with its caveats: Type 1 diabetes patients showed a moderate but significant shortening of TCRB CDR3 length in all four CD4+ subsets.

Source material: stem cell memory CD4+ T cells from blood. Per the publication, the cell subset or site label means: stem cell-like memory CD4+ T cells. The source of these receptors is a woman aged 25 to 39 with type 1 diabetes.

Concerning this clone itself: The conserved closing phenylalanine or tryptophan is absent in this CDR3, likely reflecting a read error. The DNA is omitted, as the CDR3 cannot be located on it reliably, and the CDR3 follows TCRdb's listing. CDR3: CSARDTDGGTL. The J gene is TRBJ1-1, the V gene TRBV20-1. Termini included, the CDR3 measures 11 amino acids. Germline V CDR1 and CDR2: DFQATT, SNEGSKA (reference sequence).

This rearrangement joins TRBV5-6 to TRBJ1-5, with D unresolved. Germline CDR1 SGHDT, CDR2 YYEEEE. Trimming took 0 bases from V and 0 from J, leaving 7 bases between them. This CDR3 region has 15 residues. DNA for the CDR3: TGTGCCAGCAGCTTGGAGTCCTATAGCAATCAGCCCCAGCATTTT. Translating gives CASSLESYSNQPQHF. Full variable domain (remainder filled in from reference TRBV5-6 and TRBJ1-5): DAGVTQSPTHLIKTRGQQVTLRCSPKSGHDTVSWYQQALGQGPQFIFQYYEEEERQRGNFPDRFSGHQFPNYSSELNVNALLLGDSALYLCASSLESYSNQPQHFGDGTRLSIL.

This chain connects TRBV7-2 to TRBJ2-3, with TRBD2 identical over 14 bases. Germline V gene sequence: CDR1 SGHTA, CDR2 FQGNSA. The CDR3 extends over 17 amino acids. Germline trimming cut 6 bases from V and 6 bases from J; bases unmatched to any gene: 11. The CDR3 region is CASSLLGLAGAPDTQYF. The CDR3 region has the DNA TGTGCCAGCAGTCTACTGGGACTAGCGGGAGCACCCGATACGCAGTATTTT.

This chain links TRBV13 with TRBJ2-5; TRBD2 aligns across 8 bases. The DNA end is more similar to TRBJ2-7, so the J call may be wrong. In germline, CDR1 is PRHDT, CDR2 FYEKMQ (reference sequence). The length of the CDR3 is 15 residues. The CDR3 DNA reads TGTGCCAGCAGCTTTAGCGGGATAGGCTCCTACGAGCAGTACTTC. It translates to CASSFSGIGSYEQYF.

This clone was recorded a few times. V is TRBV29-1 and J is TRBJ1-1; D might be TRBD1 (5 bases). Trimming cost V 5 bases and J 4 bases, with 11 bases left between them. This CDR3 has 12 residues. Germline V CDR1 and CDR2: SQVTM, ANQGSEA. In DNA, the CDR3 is TGCAGCGTTTCCCGGGGGAGCACTGAAGCTTTCTTT. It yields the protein CSVSRGSTEAFF.

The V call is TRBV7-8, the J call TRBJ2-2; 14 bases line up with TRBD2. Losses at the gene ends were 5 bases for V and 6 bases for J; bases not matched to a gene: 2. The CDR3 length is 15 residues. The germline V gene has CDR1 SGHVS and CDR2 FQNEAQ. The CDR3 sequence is CASSAGLAGAGELFF. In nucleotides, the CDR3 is TGTGCCAGCAGCGCGGGACTAGCGGGAGCCGGGGAGCTGTTTTTT.

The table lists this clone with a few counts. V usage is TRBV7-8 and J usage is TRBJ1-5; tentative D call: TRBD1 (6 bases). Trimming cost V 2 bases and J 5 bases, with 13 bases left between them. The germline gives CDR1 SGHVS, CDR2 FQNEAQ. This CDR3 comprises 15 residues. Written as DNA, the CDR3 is TGTGCCAGCAGCTTAAGGGGGAATAAAGATCAGCCCCAGCATTTT. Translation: CASSLRGNKDQPQHF.

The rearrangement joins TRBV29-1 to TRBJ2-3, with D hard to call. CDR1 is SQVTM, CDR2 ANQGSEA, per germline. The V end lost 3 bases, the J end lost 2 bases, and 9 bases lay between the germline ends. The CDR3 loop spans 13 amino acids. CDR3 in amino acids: CSVDTLSTDTQYF. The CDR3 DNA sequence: TGCAGCGTTGACACTCTTTCCACAGATACGCAGTATTTT.

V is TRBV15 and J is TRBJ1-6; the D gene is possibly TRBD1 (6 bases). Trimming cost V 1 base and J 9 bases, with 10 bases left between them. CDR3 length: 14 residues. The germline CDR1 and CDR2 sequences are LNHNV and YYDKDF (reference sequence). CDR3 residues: CATSRGQVISPLHF. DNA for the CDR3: TGTGCCACCAGCAGAGGACAGGTTATTTCACCCCTCCACTTT.

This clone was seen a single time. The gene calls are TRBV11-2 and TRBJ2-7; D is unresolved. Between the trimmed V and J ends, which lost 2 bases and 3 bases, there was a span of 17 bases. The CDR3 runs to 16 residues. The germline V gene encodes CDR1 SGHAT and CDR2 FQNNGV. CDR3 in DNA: TGTGCCAGCAGCTTAATTGACACGCGAAAAGGCTACGAGCAGTACTTC. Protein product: CASSLIDTRKGYEQYF. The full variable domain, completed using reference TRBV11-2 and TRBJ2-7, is EAGVAQSPRYKIIEKRQSVAFWCNPISGHATLYWYQQILGQGPKLLIQFQNNGVVDDSQLPKDRFSAERLKGVDSTLKIQPAKLEDSAVYLCASSLIDTRKGYEQYFGPGTRLTVT.

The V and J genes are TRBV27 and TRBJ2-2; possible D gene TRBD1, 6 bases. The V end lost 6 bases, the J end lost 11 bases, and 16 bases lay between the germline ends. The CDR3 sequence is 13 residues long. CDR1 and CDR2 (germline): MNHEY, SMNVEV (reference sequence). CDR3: CASRRIGTIELFF. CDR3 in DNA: TGTGCCAGCAGGAGAATCGGGACAATAGAGCTGTTTTTT.

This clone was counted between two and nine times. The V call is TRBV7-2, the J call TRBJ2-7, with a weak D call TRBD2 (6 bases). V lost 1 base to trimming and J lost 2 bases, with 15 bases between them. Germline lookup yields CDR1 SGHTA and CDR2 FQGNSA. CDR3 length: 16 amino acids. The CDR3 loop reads CASSLEGGVMAYEQYF. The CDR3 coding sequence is TGTGCCAGCAGCTTAGAGGGCGGGGTGATGGCCTACGAGCAGTACTTC. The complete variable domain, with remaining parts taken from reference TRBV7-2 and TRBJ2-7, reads GAGVSQSPSNKVTEKGKDVELRCDPISGHTALYWYRQSLGQGLEFLIYFQGNSAPDKSGLPSDRFSAERTGGSVSTLTIQRTQQEDSAVYLCASSLEGGVMAYEQYFGPGTRLTVT.

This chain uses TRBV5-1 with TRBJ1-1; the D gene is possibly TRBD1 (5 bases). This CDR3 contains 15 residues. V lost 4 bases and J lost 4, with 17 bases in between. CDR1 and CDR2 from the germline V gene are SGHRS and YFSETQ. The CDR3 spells CASSPLWAGGTEAFF. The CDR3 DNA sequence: TGCGCCAGCAGCCCGCTGTGGGCCGGGGGCACTGAAGCTTTCTTT.

CDR3 region: CASSSRAGYTF. The CDR3 nucleotides read TGTGCCAGCAGCTCCAGGGCTGGCTACACCTTC. The gene calls are TRBV7-9 and TRBJ1-2; perhaps TRBD1 as D (5 bases). Trimming removed 4 bases at V and 7 bases at J, with 7 bases between. The CDR3 consists of 11 residues. CDR1 is SEHNR and CDR2 is FQNEAQ in the germline V gene (reference sequence).

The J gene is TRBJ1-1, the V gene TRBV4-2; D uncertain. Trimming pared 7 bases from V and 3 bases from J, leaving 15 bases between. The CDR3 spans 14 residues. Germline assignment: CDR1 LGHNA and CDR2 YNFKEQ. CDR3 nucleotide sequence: TGTGCCAGCACCCCGTTCGGGGAGCACACTGAAGCTTTCTTT. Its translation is CASTPFGEHTEAFF.